This TCR beta chain comes out of a study of memory CD4+ T cells and cytomegalovirus serostatus. Study-wide context: Of the healthy Belgian adults, several were CMV seropositive and 20 to 30 seronegative. The study's findings and limits: A US-trained random forest predicted CMV serostatus with median AUC roughly 0.91.

V was shortened by 2 bases and J by 4 bases, with 14 bases between the two germline ends. CDR3 length: 15 residues. Germline V gives CDR1 KGHSH, CDR2 LQKENI. Per the original data handling: After removing out-of-frame reads, around 2,100,000 distinct TCRbeta sequences remained. Here immunoSEQ multiplex PCR was the method, and the copy in TCRdb shows in-frame clones only, minus some. The V and J calls and clone size come from that table; D and trimming were worked out from the DNA. This sample has tens of thousands of clones, with 82% found just once. The sort gate was single viable CD3+CD4+CD8-CD45RO+ cells for memory CD4+ T cells. As regards this clone: What it binds is not known.

This receptor was taken from an adult in good health and CMV-seronegative. Some clones in this sample may be carry-over from other donors' samples. The sequencing sample was made of memory CD4+ T cells from blood. The genes are TRBV18 and TRBJ1-2; TRBD1 might be the D (5 bases). This CDR3 is CASSPRPEGLYGYTF. CDR3 bases: TGTGCCAGCTCACCAAGACCCGAGGGGCTCTATGGCTACACCTTC.